This TCR beta chain originates from a study of CD8 T cells in ankylosing spondylitis. General study results and limits: Ankylosing spondylitis blood seemed to carry a telltale TCR beta motif made of several highly homologous variants.

The V gene's germline CDR1 is SGHRS and CDR2 YFSETQ. This CDR3 spans 15 amino acids. J gave up 4 bases and V 4 bases, and 8 bases lay outside the gene matches. Quantitative 5'-RACE with molecular barcodes produced the TCR beta libraries. MiXCR, applied by TCRdb to the 5' RACE reads, yields one record per CDR3 protein. The data show about 450,000 distinct CDR3 sequences, 25% to 30% seen once. This clonotype was detected only a few times. Its antigen remains unidentified. The source of this sequence is a male donor with ankylosing spondylitis. The chain combines TRBV5-1 with TRBJ2-3; 8 nucleotides align to TRBD2. Sequencing was performed on blood, either unsorted or a sorted T cell fraction (not recorded which). The CDR3 DNA sequence: TGCGCCAGCAGCCCCAGCGGGAGTATCGCAGATACGCAGTATTTT. Translating it yields CASSPSGSIADTQYF.